This TCR beta chain was captured in a study of cytotoxic CD8 clonotypes in ibrutinib-treated CLL. Trimming took off 3 bases at V and 5 bases at J, with 10 bases between the two ends. The CDR3 is 14 residues long. Germline V gene sequence: CDR1 MNHNS, CDR2 SASEGT. Target depth was 1 in 200,000 to 1 in 1 million T cells, about 10x per clonotype. Sequenced by immunoSEQ multiplex PCR; TCRdb stores in-frame clones only, minus some. The data contain 300,000 or so clones, about 64% of them singletons. The sequencing here drew on PBMCs, taken after 36 months of ibrutinib treatment. The TCR originated in a human donor with chronic lymphocytic leukemia. The chain couples TRBV6-1 to TRBJ2-2; D might be TRBD1 (6 bases). The CDR3 loop reads CASSDRGGTGELFF. The CDR3 DNA reads as TGTGCCAGCAGTGACAGGGGTGGGACCGGGGAGCTGTTTTTT.